One and the same sample provided the 28 T cell receptor beta chains below, sequenced in a study of T cell responses to AZD1222 COVID-19 vaccine. Sequencing was performed with immunoSEQ multiplex PCR; in TCRdb, only in-frame clones are kept and a portion is missing. In the table there are approximately 99,000 clones, roughly 85% of which are singletons. The specimen was peripheral blood, collected on day 0 of AZD1222 vaccination. The receptors here all came from an adult in good health.

The rearrangement uses TRBV27 and TRBJ1-2; a weak D match, TRBD1 (6 bases). V gave up 5 bases and J gave up 3 bases, with 7 bases separating them. CDR1 and CDR2 (germline): MNHEY, SMNVEV (reference sequence). This CDR3 has 12 amino acids. CDR3 in DNA: TGTGCCAGCAGTAGGGGGGACTATGGCTACACCTTC. This gives the protein CASSRGDYGYTF.

The J gene is TRBJ2-2, the V gene TRBV10-3; 7 positions agree with TRBD1. This CDR3 spans 13 amino acids. Germline CDR1 reads ENHRY; CDR2 reads SYGVKD. Trimming at V came to 10 bases and at J to 1 base, leaving 3 bases not matched to a gene. The CDR3 protein is CATGTENTGELFF. The CDR3 DNA is TGTGCCACCGGGACAGAGAACACCGGGGAGCTGTTTTTT.

CDR3 sequence reads: CASSQTRGRYNEQFF. Written as DNA, the CDR3 is TGCGCCAGCAGCCAAACCAGAGGGAGGTACAATGAGCAGTTCTTC. This chain links TRBV4-1 with TRBJ2-1; D is perhaps TRBD2 (6 bases). Germline loops: CDR1 MGHRA, CDR2 YSYEKL. The V end lost 2 bases, the J end lost 4 bases, and 12 bases lay between the germline ends. This CDR3 spans 15 amino acids.

V usage is TRBV5-1 and J usage is TRBJ1-2; a weak D match, TRBD1 (6 bases). The germline V gene encodes CDR1 SGHRS and CDR2 YFSETQ. Trimming pared 0 bases from V and 0 bases from J, leaving 15 bases between. There are 17 residues in the CDR3. The CDR3 DNA reads as TGCGCCAGCAGCTTGGGACAGGCGACCTTAGCTAACTATGGCTACACCTTC. It encodes CASSLGQATLANYGYTF.

The chain recombines TRBV7-3 with TRBJ1-6; 8 bases agree with TRBD1. CDR1 is SGHTA and CDR2 is FQGTGA in the germline V gene. J gave up 2 bases and V 3 bases, and 0 bases lay outside the gene matches. The CDR3 has 15 amino acids. The CDR3 bases are TGTGCCAGCAGCTTGGACAGGGCCTATAATTCACCCCTCCACTTT. Its translation is CASSLDRAYNSPLHF.

Details on this clone: The junction shows a germline mismatch at one end, possibly a read error. The chain carries TRBV5-1 and TRBJ2-2; TRBD2 aligns across 7 bases. CDR3 length equals 16 residues. Germline CDR1 is SGHRS and CDR2 is YFSETQ. The CDR3 reads CASSLGAGPNTGELFF. The CDR3 coding sequence is TGTGCCAGCAGCTTGGGAGCGGGACCGAACACCGGGGAGCTGTTTTTT.

The J gene is TRBJ1-1, the V gene TRBV6-2 or TRBV6-3; D not certain. CDR3 size: 14 residues. Trimming shortened V by 2 bases and J by 5 bases, and 12 bases separated the two germline ends. Germline loops: CDR1 MNHEY, CDR2 SVGEGT. CDR3 protein: CASSYHELGTEAFF. The CDR3, as DNA: TGTGCCAGCAGTTACCACGAATTAGGGACTGAAGCTTTCTTT.

The chain has TRBV7-8 and TRBJ2-1; maybe TRBD2 (5 bases). V lost 6 bases, J lost 5 bases, and 14 bases lay in between. The germline V gene has CDR1 SGHVS and CDR2 FQNEAQ. CDR3 length: 14 residues. Written as DNA, the CDR3 is TGTGCCAGCAGTCTCGACTATTCGGACAATGAGCAGTTCTTC. Its translation: CASSLDYSDNEQFF. The entire variable domain, with the rest obtained from reference TRBV7-8 and TRBJ2-1, is as follows: GAGVSQSPRYKVAKRGQDVALRCDPISGHVSLFWYQQALGQGPEFLTYFQNEAQLDKSGLPSDRFFAERPEGSVSTLKIQRTQQEDSAVYLCASSLDYSDNEQFFGPGTRLTVL.

This clone has a handful of counts. V and J are TRBV12-3 or TRBV12-4 and TRBJ2-5; 8 bases are shared with TRBD2. The V segment lost 8 bases and the J segment 5 bases; nucleotides outside the gene matches: 4. The CDR3 is 12 residues long. CDR3 DNA: TGTGCCAGCGGACTAGCCCCCGAGACCCAGTACTTC. Translation: CASGLAPETQYF.

The CDR3 DNA is TGTGCCAGCAGTTACGAGAACCAACCTTACAATGAGCAGTTCTTC. As protein: CASSYENQPYNEQFF. This chain joins TRBV6-6 and TRBJ2-1; unclear D gene. The germline V gene encodes CDR1 MNHNY and CDR2 SVGAGI (reference sequence). The CDR3 runs to 15 residues. V was trimmed by 2 bases and J by 4 bases, leaving 12 bases between them.

This clone appeared once. This chain joins TRBV27 and TRBJ2-7, with 8 bases aligning to TRBD1. The germline V gene encodes CDR1 MNHEY and CDR2 SMNVEV (reference sequence). CDR3 length: 15 amino acids. The V segment lost 5 bases and the J segment 2 bases; nucleotides outside the gene matches: 8. The chain's CDR3 is CASSHSTGETYEQYF. The CDR3 DNA sequence: TGTGCCAGCAGTCACTCGACAGGGGAGACCTACGAGCAGTACTTC.

CDR3 sequence (DNA): TGTGCCAGCAGTTCGGGACAGGCCCTGGGGAGAGAGACCCAGTACTTC. Translation gives CASSSGQALGRETQYF. The genes are TRBV6-2 or TRBV6-3 and TRBJ2-5, with TRBD1 matching over 8 bases. This CDR3 is built from 16 residues. CDR1 and CDR2 from the germline V gene are MNHEY and SVGEGT. V was pared by 4 bases and J by 4 bases, with 11 bases of the junction left unmatched.

V and J are TRBV4-2 and TRBJ2-7; D is tentatively TRBD1 or TRBD2 (5 bases each). The V end was cut by 0 bases, the J end by 2 bases, with 5 bases between. The CDR3 is 13 amino acids. Per germline, CDR1 LGHNA and CDR2 YNFKEQ. DNA of the CDR3: TGTGCCAGCAGCCAAGAGGGGGCCTACGAGCAGTACTTC. It yields the protein CASSQEGAYEQYF.

This clone was observed at least ten times. The rearrangement uses TRBV6-1 and TRBJ2-2; D possibly corresponds to TRBD1 (6 bases). The germline CDR1 and CDR2 sequences are MNHNS and SASEGT. V was clipped by 0 bases and J by 0 bases, with 8 bases between them. The CDR3 extends over 16 amino acids. The CDR3 here is CASSEARDTNTGELFF. CDR3 in DNA: TGTGCCAGCAGTGAAGCACGGGACACGAACACCGGGGAGCTGTTTTTT.

This clone was found once. The rearrangement links TRBV9 to TRBJ1-2; D possibly corresponds to TRBD1 (5 bases). The CDR3 is 13 residues long. Deletions cut 5 bases from V and 8 bases from J, with 16 bases between. The germline CDR1 and CDR2 sequences are SGDLS and YYNGEE. The CDR3 is CASSAQGWEGYTF. The CDR3 region has the DNA TGTGCCAGCAGTGCGCAGGGATGGGAAGGCTACACCTTC.

The rearrangement uses TRBV7-9 and TRBJ2-2, with D hard to call. V lost 3 bases to trimming and J lost 6 bases, with 14 bases between them. The CDR3 is made up of 15 amino acids. Germline V lookup: CDR1 SEHNR, CDR2 FQNEAQ (reference sequence). CDR3: CASSFDGFASGELFF. The CDR3 coding sequence is TGTGCCAGCAGCTTCGACGGCTTTGCGTCCGGGGAGCTGTTTTTT.

This chain joins TRBV7-8 and TRBJ2-1, with TRBD2 matching over 12 bases. J was trimmed by 0 bases and V by 4 bases; bases with no gene match: 4. Germline lookup yields CDR1 SGHVS and CDR2 FQNEAQ. The CDR3 has 17 residues. CDR3 sequence (DNA): TGTGCCAGCAGCTGGGCTAGCGGGGGGGCCTCCTACAATGAGCAGTTCTTC. This translates into CASSWASGGASYNEQFF.

The gene calls are TRBV19 and TRBJ1-5, with TRBD1 as a possible D gene (5 bases). V lost 4 bases, J lost 4 bases, and 8 bases lay in between. Looked up from germline, CDR1 is LNHDA and CDR2 is SQIVND (reference sequence). The CDR3 totals 13 residues. Here the CDR3 reads CASSTRQNQPQHF. The CDR3, as DNA: TGTGCCAGTAGTACCCGACAGAATCAGCCCCAGCATTTT.

V gene TRBV3-1 (or the pseudogene TRBV3-2) combines with J gene TRBJ2-2; D uncertain. Trimming took off 6 bases at V and 4 bases at J, with 6 bases between the two ends. This CDR3 is 12 amino acids long. CDR1 and CDR2 (germline): LGHDT, YNNKEL (reference sequence). The CDR3 loop is CASRQFTGELFF. Here the CDR3 DNA reads TGTGCCAGCAGACAGTTCACCGGGGAGCTGTTTTTT.

V and J are TRBV11-3 and TRBJ2-5, with D possibly matching TRBD2 (5 bases). The CDR3 totals 14 residues. Germline lookup yields CDR1 SGHNT and CDR2 YENEEA. Trimming removed 1 base at V and 4 bases at J, with 10 bases between. The CDR3 DNA is TGTGCCAGCAGCTTAGCGCTAGCAGTAGAGACCCAGTACTTC. Amino acid sequence: CASSLALAVETQYF.

The rearrangement links TRBV11-3 to TRBJ2-1; 7 nucleotides align to TRBD2. CDR1 is SGHNT, CDR2 YENEEA, per germline. The CDR3 covers 18 residues. V dropped 1 base and J dropped 7; count of bases not matched to a gene: 16. In DNA form, the CDR3 reads TGTGCCAGCAGCTTAGCCTATGGCTCGGGGAGGGGTCGGAATGAGCAGTTCTTC. Translating gives CASSLAYGSGRGRNEQFF.

CDR3: CASSPGQVLSPLHF. The CDR3 coding sequence is TGTGCCAGCAGCCCCGGGCAGGTCCTTTCACCCCTCCACTTT. The chain is built from TRBV7-2 and TRBJ1-6, with D hard to call. Trimming pared 5 bases from V and 9 bases from J, leaving 14 bases between. Germline V gene data show CDR1 as SGHTA and CDR2 as FQGNSA. The CDR3 runs to 14 residues.

The rearrangement links TRBV10-3 to TRBJ1-2; D may be TRBD1 (5 bases). Germline V gene data show CDR1 as ENHRY and CDR2 as SYGVKD. The CDR3 sequence is 12 residues long. Trimming took 4 bases from V and 5 from J, leaving 8 bases between them. CDR3 region: CAISAGGYGYTF. CDR3 DNA: TGTGCCATCAGTGCGGGGGGATATGGCTACACCTTC.

This chain links TRBV29-1 with TRBJ1-1; the D is unclear. Trimming took 0 bases from V and 7 from J, leaving 12 bases between them. The length of the CDR3 is 13 residues. Germline assignment: CDR1 SQVTM and CDR2 ANQGSEA. The CDR3 region has the DNA TGCAGCGTTGAAGATCGCGCCGCAGGTGAAGCTTTCTTT. The encoded protein is CSVEDRAAGEAFF.

This clone came up once. CDR3 in amino acids: CASSLDNRMNTEAFF. In nucleotides, the CDR3 is TGTGCCAGCAGCCTGGACAATCGAATGAACACTGAAGCTTTCTTT. V and J are TRBV6-2 or TRBV6-3 and TRBJ1-1; possibly TRBD1 for D (5 bases). The CDR3 is made up of 15 amino acids. The V gene's germline CDR1 is MNHEY and CDR2 SVGEGT. V was cut by 6 bases and J by 0 bases, with 14 bases left in between.

The chain links TRBV2 to TRBJ2-2; 8 bases are a match to TRBD2. Germline V gives CDR1 SNHLY, CDR2 FYNNEI. The CDR3 totals 12 residues. V was pared by 7 bases and J by 7 bases, with 2 bases of the junction left unmatched. CDR3 in amino acids: CASKLAVGELFF. The CDR3 region has the DNA TGTGCCAGCAAACTAGCGGTCGGGGAGCTGTTTTTT.

The chain has TRBV7-3 and TRBJ2-7, with a possible D match to TRBD1 (5 bases). Germline CDR1 SGHTA, CDR2 FQGTGA. The ends were cut back, 3 bases at V and 0 bases at J, with 18 bases in the middle. The CDR3 spans 17 residues. In DNA form, the CDR3 reads TGTGCCAGCAGCTTGGTCGCAGGACACCGAAACTCCTACGAGCAGTACGTC. This sequence encodes CASSLVAGHRNSYEQYV.

The chain uses TRBV5-5 and TRBJ1-6; 8 positions agree with TRBD1. The CDR3 is 15 amino acids. CDR1 is SGHKS, CDR2 YYEKEE, per germline (reference sequence). V gave up 6 bases and J gave up 7 bases; unmatched junction bases: 9. The CDR3 DNA is TGTGCCAGCAATGACAGGGGAGGGTTGAATTCACCCCTCCACTTT. The encoded protein is CASNDRGGLNSPLHF.